One sample yielded the 13 T cell receptor beta chains listed below, sequenced in a study of OX40 agonist ivuxolimab in advanced cancers. Here immunoSEQ multiplex PCR was the method, and the copy in TCRdb shows in-frame clones only, minus some. The table has 80,000 to 100,000 clones, around 85% seen once; the top ten hold over 0.4%. The sequencing here drew on CD4+ or CD8+ T cells sorted from blood, taken in a trial of the OX40 agonist ivuxolimab. Receptors were obtained from an adult with an advanced solid tumor such as melanoma, head and neck, liver or kidney cancer.

The chain links TRBV9 to TRBJ2-2; a possible D gene is TRBD2 (5 bases). The V gene lost 4 bases and the J gene lost 7 bases, with 17 bases spanning the gap. Germline V CDR1 and CDR2: SGDLS, YYNGEE. CDR3 length: 15 amino acids. CDR3 coding DNA: TGTGCCAGCAGCCCGATACCCCTAGCAGGCGGGGAGCTGTTTTTT. Its protein product is CASSPIPLAGGELFF.

The chain has TRBV5-4 and TRBJ1-2; 9 positions match TRBD1. CDR1 SGHNT and CDR2 YYREEE come from the germline V gene (reference sequence). The CDR3 spans 15 residues. J gave up 3 bases and V 4 bases, and 7 bases lay outside the gene matches. CDR3: CASSGKDRGDYGYTF. CDR3 nucleotides: TGTGCCAGCAGCGGGAAGGACAGGGGAGACTATGGCTACACCTTC.

V usage is TRBV18 and J usage is TRBJ1-2; no reliable D call. Deletions cut 2 bases from V and 4 bases from J, with 14 bases between. The CDR3 runs 15 residues. The V gene's germline CDR1 is KGHSH and CDR2 LQKENI. This CDR3 is CASSPGEGPGYGYTF. In DNA, the CDR3 is TGTGCCAGCTCACCAGGGGAGGGCCCCGGCTATGGCTACACCTTC.

The V and J genes are TRBV14 and TRBJ1-1, with 11 bases identical to TRBD1. Germline CDR1 and CDR2: SGHDN and FVKESK. The CDR3 consists of 15 residues. J lost 4 bases, V lost 1 base, and 2 bases had no gene match. CDR3 in DNA: TGTGCCAGCAGCCAAGGGGGGACAGGGGGCACTGAAGCTTTCTTT. This translates into CASSQGGTGGTEAFF.

The V and J genes are TRBV4-2 and TRBJ2-3, with 10 bases fitting TRBD1. The CDR3 is 14 amino acids. The germline gives CDR1 LGHNA, CDR2 YNFKEQ. V was pared by 0 bases and J by 14 bases, with 8 bases of the junction left unmatched. DNA of the CDR3: TGTGCCAGCAGCCAAGAAGGGAGCGGGACAGGGGTGTATTTT. Translating gives CASSQEGSGTGVYF.

The rearrangement links TRBV2 to TRBJ2-4; TRBD1 matches 7 bases. Germline V gene sequence: CDR1 SNHLY, CDR2 FYNNEI. This CDR3 has 18 amino acids. With 6 bases clipped from V and 2 bases from J, the junction kept 16 bases outside the gene matches. The CDR3 here is CASRSTGWVSGTKNIQYF. CDR3 sequence (DNA): TGTGCCAGCAGGTCGACAGGGTGGGTTTCGGGGACCAAAAACATTCAGTACTTC.

This clone was observed a handful of times. The chain carries TRBV7-2 and TRBJ1-2; D perhaps matches TRBD1 (6 bases). CDR1 and CDR2 (germline): SGHTA, FQGNSA. V lost 5 bases and J 1 base, leaving 17 bases between the germline ends. The CDR3 consists of 16 residues. In DNA form, the CDR3 reads TGTGCCAGCAGCCCCCGATTCGACAGGATTAACTATGGCTACACCTTC. Amino acid sequence: CASSPRFDRINYGYTF.

The V gene is TRBV23-1, the J gene TRBJ2-1, with 9 nucleotides matching TRBD1. TRBV23-1 is an ORF for which the function is uncertain. The CDR3 has 16 amino acids. With V trimmed by 2 bases and J by 7 bases, 9 bases remained unmatched. The CDR3 DNA reads as TGCGCCAGCAGTCAACCTCTCACAGGGGGCAAGAATGAGCAGTTCTTC. It encodes CASSQPLTGGKNEQFF.

The V call is TRBV11-2, the J call TRBJ1-1; D gene uncertain. CDR1 is SGHAT and CDR2 is FQNNGV in the germline V gene. The V gene lost 0 bases and the J gene lost 4 bases, with 15 bases spanning the gap. This CDR3 has 16 amino acids. Here the CDR3 reads CASSLDTGKGSTEAFF. In DNA, the CDR3 is TGTGCCAGCAGCTTAGATACCGGGAAGGGAAGCACTGAAGCTTTCTTT.

A note on this clone: Mismatch with germline at one junction end may stem from a read error. The chain carries TRBV5-4 and TRBJ2-1; 9 bases map to TRBD1. The CDR3 spans 12 residues. Germline V CDR1 and CDR2: SGHNT, YYREEE (reference sequence). CDR3 residues: CASSLDRDRAIF. The CDR3 DNA reads TGTGCCAGCAGCCTCGACCGGGACAGGGCCATCTTC.

Only a few counts were recorded for this clone. V usage is TRBV7-2 and J usage is TRBJ1-2; D uncertain. This CDR3 is 13 amino acids long. V was clipped by 5 bases and J by 5 bases, with 12 bases between them. CDR1 SGHTA and CDR2 FQGNSA come from the germline V gene. This CDR3 is CASSLQTPYGYTF. The CDR3 DNA follows: TGTGCCAGCAGCCTACAGACACCTTATGGCTACACCTTC. The whole variable domain, filled in from reference TRBV7-2 and TRBJ1-2, reads GAGVSQSPSNKVTEKGKDVELRCDPISGHTALYWYRQSLGQGLEFLIYFQGNSAPDKSGLPSDRFSAERTGGSVSTLTIQRTQQEDSAVYLCASSLQTPYGYTFGSGTRLTVV.

This chain links TRBV6-6 with TRBJ2-3; possible D gene TRBD1, 6 bases. CDR1 MNHNY and CDR2 SVGAGI come from the germline V gene (reference sequence). V lost 6 bases and J 4 bases, leaving 11 bases between the germline ends. The CDR3 contains 13 residues. CDR3 amino acids: CASREGGADTQYF. DNA of the CDR3: TGTGCCAGCAGGGAAGGGGGAGCAGATACGCAGTATTTT.

The gene calls are TRBV28 and TRBJ2-7; the D gene is possibly TRBD2 (5 bases). V shed 7 bases and J shed 5 bases, with 15 bases lying between them. Germline V gene lookup returns CDR1 MDHEN and CDR2 SYDVKM. This CDR3 contains 13 residues. The CDR3 here is CASNRRGEDEQYF. The CDR3 nucleotides read TGTGCCAGCAATCGACGGGGAGAAGACGAGCAGTACTTC.